What follows are 16 T cell receptor beta chains derived from one specimen sequenced in a study of T cell responses to AZD1222 COVID-19 vaccine. Generated by immunoSEQ multiplex PCR, the TCRdb table keeps only in-frame clones and is missing some. The data show 150,000 to 200,000 clones, roughly 88% seen once. Sequenced here: peripheral blood, sampled 28 days after the second AZD1222 dose. The receptors originated from an adult who received the AZD1222 COVID-19 vaccine.

This clone was seen once. The V and J genes are TRBV7-9 and TRBJ2-1, with 8 bases that match TRBD2. Trimming at V came to 2 bases and at J to 9 bases, leaving 9 bases not matched to a gene. CDR1 SEHNR and CDR2 FQNEAQ come from the germline V gene (reference sequence). The CDR3 is 15 amino acids. Written as DNA, the CDR3 is TGTGCCAGCAGCTTAACCGGGGGGGCCCTGGGTGAGCAGTTCTTC. It specifies CASSLTGGALGEQFF.

This chain joins TRBV7-2 and TRBJ1-2; 10 bases line up with TRBD1. V lost 3 bases and J lost 4; bases outside the gene matches: 5. The CDR3 runs to 15 residues. Germline CDR1 and CDR2: SGHTA and FQGNSA. The CDR3 loop reads CASSLTGGIGYGYTF. The CDR3 nucleotides are TGTGCCAGCAGCTTGACAGGGGGCATCGGCTATGGCTACACCTTC.

This chain joins TRBV5-5 and TRBJ2-1; TRBD1 matches 9 bases. Germline V gene data show CDR1 as SGHKS and CDR2 as YYEKEE (reference sequence). J was trimmed by 1 base and V by 4 bases; bases with no gene match: 6. The CDR3 contains 16 residues. The CDR3 DNA sequence: TGTGCCAGCAGCCAGGGACAGGGAGGATCCTACAATGAGCAGTTCTTC. This translates into CASSQGQGGSYNEQFF.

V and J are TRBV4-2 and TRBJ1-1; D is ambiguous. V lost 1 base and J 5 bases, leaving 11 bases between the germline ends. This CDR3 is 14 amino acids long. The V gene's germline CDR1 is LGHNA and CDR2 YNFKEQ. DNA for the CDR3: TGTGCCAGCAGCCAAGTCGTAGGGAAAACTGAAGCTTTCTTT. Protein: CASSQVVGKTEAFF.

The chain combines TRBV15 with TRBJ2-1; the match to TRBD2 covers 10 bases. The germline V gene has CDR1 LNHNV and CDR2 YYDKDF (reference sequence). Trimming cost V 1 base and J 6 bases; bases outside gene matches: 15. The CDR3 consists of 19 residues. In DNA form, the CDR3 reads TGTGCCACCAGCAGAGGCCCGCAATCCCTAGCGGGGGTTAGCAATGAGCAGTTCTTC. Amino acid sequence: CATSRGPQSLAGVSNEQFF.

This chain links TRBV29-1 with TRBJ2-2; 7 positions agree with TRBD1. The CDR3 length is 14 residues. The trim removed 6 bases at V and 1 base at J, leaving 5 bases unmatched. CDR1 is SQVTM and CDR2 is ANQGSEA in the germline V gene. CDR3 bases: TGCAGCGTCCTCAGACAGGGGAACACCGGGGAGCTGTTTTTT. Protein: CSVLRQGNTGELFF.

The chain employs TRBV11-2 and TRBJ1-1; 8 positions agree with TRBD1. CDR1 and CDR2 (germline): SGHAT, FQNNGV. CDR3 length: 16 amino acids. V was pared by 3 bases and J by 0 bases, with 6 bases of the junction left unmatched. In nucleotides, the CDR3 is TGTGCCAGCAGCTTTCTGACAGGGGCCATGAACACTGAAGCTTTCTTT. This translates into CASSFLTGAMNTEAFF.

This clone was seen just once. The V and J genes are TRBV6-6 and TRBJ2-7; maybe TRBD2 (5 bases). Looked up from germline, CDR1 is MNHNY and CDR2 is SVGAGI (reference sequence). The CDR3 has 12 amino acids. The V end was cut by 0 bases, the J end by 7 bases, with 7 bases between. Here the CDR3 DNA reads TGTGCCAGCAGTTACTCAACGGGGGAGCAGTACTTC. This gives the protein CASSYSTGEQYF.

V and J are TRBV7-6 and TRBJ2-2, with 7 bases identical to TRBD1. Germline V lookup: CDR1 SGHVS, CDR2 FNYEAQ. The junction had 11 bases not matched to a gene; V was cut back by 3 bases and J by 1 base. The CDR3 totals 18 residues. The CDR3 region is CASSLFRQGPKNTGELFF. The CDR3, as DNA: TGTGCCAGCAGCTTGTTCCGACAGGGCCCCAAGAACACCGGGGAGCTGTTTTTT.

This chain uses TRBV19 with TRBJ1-3; possible D gene TRBD1, 5 bases. CDR1 is LNHDA, CDR2 SQIVND, per germline (reference sequence). V lost 1 base and J lost 2, with 6 bases in between. This CDR3 region has 14 residues. The CDR3 loop is CASSIVGPGNTIYF. CDR3 DNA: TGTGCCAGTAGTATAGTGGGGCCTGGAAACACCATATATTTT.

The rearrangement uses TRBV30 and TRBJ2-7, with TRBD1 identical over 7 bases. The length of the CDR3 is 12 residues. V shed 4 bases, J shed 5 bases, and the junction held 5 bases outside the gene matches. The germline CDR1 and CDR2 sequences are GTSNPN and SVGIG (reference sequence). The CDR3 coding sequence is TGTGCCTGGACCGACAGGGCTGACGAGCAGTACTTC. Encoded protein: CAWTDRADEQYF.

This rearrangement joins TRBV6-5 to TRBJ2-1, with D possibly being TRBD1 (6 bases). Germline V lookup: CDR1 MNHEY, CDR2 SVGAGI. The germline V and J ends were trimmed by 4 bases and 7 bases, with 11 bases remaining between them. CDR3 length equals 13 residues. This chain's CDR3 is CASSSDSPNEQFF. CDR3 in DNA: TGTGCCAGCAGTTCGGACAGTCCAAATGAGCAGTTCTTC.

The CDR3 DNA reads as TGTGCCAGCGCCTACGGGGGAGATACGCAGTATTTT. Translating it yields CASAYGGDTQYF. The V gene is TRBV2, the J gene TRBJ2-3, with D perhaps matching TRBD2 (6 bases). The CDR3 extends over 12 amino acids. The germline V gene encodes CDR1 SNHLY and CDR2 FYNNEI. V was cut by 8 bases and J by 5 bases, with 11 bases left in between. The complete variable domain, with remaining parts taken from reference TRBV2 and TRBJ2-3, reads EPEVTQTPSHQVTQMGQEVILRCVPISNHLYFYWYRQILGQKVEFLVSFYNNEISEKSEIFDDQFSVERPDGSNFTLKIRSTKLEDSAMYFCASAYGGDTQYFGPGTRLTVL.

This rearrangement joins TRBV30 to TRBJ2-1; the D is unclear. Germline CDR1 is GTSNPN and CDR2 is SVGIG (reference sequence). The V gene lost 2 bases and the J gene lost 7 bases, with 12 bases spanning the gap. The CDR3 runs 13 residues. In DNA, the CDR3 is TGTGCCTGGAGTAAAGGCCTAGATAATGAGCAGTTCTTC. This gives the protein CAWSKGLDNEQFF.

The CDR3 DNA follows: TGTGCCAGCAGCTCACAGACTAGCGGGGTGAAAGAGACCCAGTACTTC. Protein: CASSSQTSGVKETQYF. The rearrangement links TRBV5-6 to TRBJ2-5, with 11 bases lining up with TRBD2. The CDR3 has 16 amino acids. Germline assignment: CDR1 SGHDT and CDR2 YYEEEE. V gave up 3 bases and J gave up 3 bases; unmatched junction bases: 7.

This clone was seen a handful of times. This rearrangement joins TRBV18 to TRBJ1-1, with no clear D. Germline values: CDR1 KGHSH, CDR2 LQKENI. Trimming left V 5 bases short and J 0 bases short, with 10 bases between. The CDR3 spans 14 residues. CDR3 DNA sequence: TGTGCCAGCTCAAGGTCTGGGCTGAACACTGAAGCTTTCTTT. It encodes CASSRSGLNTEAFF.